The 18 T cell receptor beta chains below come from one sample, sequenced in a study of T cell responses to AZD1222 COVID-19 vaccine. Clones were read by immunoSEQ multiplex PCR, and TCRdb kept only the in-frame ones, dropping some. The sample yields over 150,000 clones, 92% seen once. The material was peripheral blood, obtained on day 0 of MenACWY control vaccination. These TCRs come from an adult in good health.

This chain joins TRBV9 and TRBJ2-5, with 7 bases identical to TRBD2. The CDR3 is 15 amino acids. V was clipped by 3 bases and J by 2 bases; unmatched bases: 7. In germline, CDR1 is SGDLS, CDR2 YYNGEE. DNA of the CDR3: TGTGCCAGCAGCGCCATGGGTAGCGGGCAAGAGACCCAGTACTTC. This gives the protein CASSAMGSGQETQYF.

The chain joins TRBV27 to TRBJ2-7; TRBD2 aligns across 9 bases. The CDR3 contains 14 residues. J gave up 2 bases and V 2 bases, and 1 base lay outside the gene matches. CDR1 is MNHEY, CDR2 SMNVEV, per germline (reference sequence). Here the CDR3 reads CASSLASGTYEQYF. The CDR3 DNA is TGTGCCAGCAGTTTAGCTAGCGGGACCTACGAGCAGTACTTC.

As for this clone: Other DNA sequences in the sample encode the same CDR3. The V gene is TRBV5-1, the J gene TRBJ2-7; 7 nucleotides align to TRBD2. The CDR3 consists of 13 residues. Germline CDR1 and CDR2: SGHRS and YFSETQ. Germline trimming cut 2 bases from V and 4 bases from J; bases unmatched to any gene: 3. The CDR3 loop is CASSFGGRYEQYF. The CDR3 DNA reads as TGCGCCAGCAGCTTCGGGGGGAGGTACGAGCAGTACTTC.

The rearrangement uses TRBV5-5 and TRBJ2-7; D gene ambiguous. V gave up 0 bases and J gave up 7 bases, with 14 bases separating them. Per germline, CDR1 SGHKS and CDR2 YYEKEE (reference sequence). The CDR3 is made up of 14 amino acids. CDR3: CASSLVSVFLEQYF. The CDR3 nucleotides are TGTGCCAGCAGCTTGGTGTCGGTTTTTCTGGAGCAGTACTTC. Supplemented by reference TRBV5-5 and TRBJ2-7, the full variable domain reads DAGVTQSPTHLIKTRGQQVTLRCSPISGHKSVSWYQQVLGQGPQFIFQYYEKEERGRGNFPDRFSARQFPNYSSELNVNALLLGDSALYLCASSLVSVFLEQYFGPGTRLTVT.

This clone was observed once. The CDR3 here is CATSRDRGIAKGYTF. The CDR3, as DNA: TGTGCCACCAGCAGAGATCGGGGGATTGCGAAAGGCTACACCTTC. This chain uses TRBV15 with TRBJ1-2, with D possibly TRBD1 on 5 matching bases. V gave up 0 bases and J gave up 8 bases, with 16 bases separating them. CDR3 length equals 15 residues. CDR1 and CDR2 (germline): LNHNV, YYDKDF (reference sequence).

The chain couples TRBV11-3 to TRBJ2-7; D remains ambiguous. The germline CDR1 and CDR2 sequences are SGHNT and YENEEA. The CDR3 is 15 residues long. V was clipped by 1 base and J by 5 bases, with 15 bases between them. DNA of the CDR3: TGTGCCAGCAGCTTAGGCCAACCCTTCTACGACGAGCAGTACTTC. Its translation is CASSLGQPFYDEQYF.

The chain employs TRBV5-4 and TRBJ1-4; maybe TRBD1 (5 bases). Trimming stripped 4 bases from V and 7 bases from J, with 17 bases between. The germline V gene encodes CDR1 SGHNT and CDR2 YYREEE (reference sequence). The CDR3 is 15 amino acids. The CDR3 DNA follows: TGTGCCAGCAGCATCGCCCGGGGCGGGGGTGAAAAACTGTTTTTT. Translated, it gives CASSIARGGGEKLFF.

This clone was seen a single time. CDR3 sequence (DNA): TGTGCCAGCAGACAAAATAATTCACCCCTCCACTTT. Translated: CASRQNNSPLHF. The chain recombines TRBV6-6 with TRBJ1-6, with D unresolved. This CDR3 contains 12 residues. Germline CDR1 reads MNHNY; CDR2 reads SVGAGI (reference sequence). Trimming removed 6 bases from V and 5 bases from J, with 5 bases in between.

This chain links TRBV18 with TRBJ2-5; TRBD2 matches 8 bases. The CDR3 is 14 amino acids. V shed 2 bases, J shed 4 bases, and the junction held 3 bases outside the gene matches. Germline V gene sequence: CDR1 KGHSH, CDR2 LQKENI. CDR3: CASSPRAGGETQYF. DNA for the CDR3: TGTGCCAGCTCACCAAGGGCGGGAGGAGAGACCCAGTACTTC.

The V and J genes are TRBV7-8 and TRBJ2-3; 7 bases line up with TRBD2. The CDR3 consists of 15 residues. Trimming removed 3 bases from V and 6 bases from J; junction bases left unmatched: 9. The germline V gene has CDR1 SGHVS and CDR2 FQNEAQ. The CDR3 nucleotides read TGTGCCAGCAGCTTCGGTGGGAGGGCCATGGATACGCAGTATTTT. Residues: CASSFGGRAMDTQYF.

The gene calls are TRBV7-6 and TRBJ1-5; a weak D match, TRBD1 (5 bases). Germline V gene sequence: CDR1 SGHVS, CDR2 FNYEAQ. Trimming cost V 1 base and J 2 bases, with 9 bases left between them. The CDR3 is 15 amino acids. CDR3 DNA: TGTGCCAGCAGCTTAGTTCCAGGGCGCAATCAGCCCCAGCATTTT. Translating it yields CASSLVPGRNQPQHF.

This sequence joins TRBV12-5 and TRBJ2-4, with TRBD1 as a possible D gene (5 bases). V lost 2 bases and J lost 3, with 17 bases in between. The CDR3 is 17 amino acids. Germline values: CDR1 LGHNT, CDR2 FRNRAP. The CDR3 DNA is TGTGCTAGTGGTTTGTCGCCTCGGTCAGGGCTCAAAAACATTCAGTACTTC. Protein product: CASGLSPRSGLKNIQYF.

The chain has TRBV11-3 and TRBJ1-3; 7 nucleotides match TRBD1. Trimming took 5 bases from V and 3 from J; bases not matched to a gene: 4. Germline V lookup: CDR1 SGHNT, CDR2 YENEEA. The length of the CDR3 is 14 residues. The CDR3 bases are TGTGCCAGCAGCAACACAGGGGTTGGAAACACCATATATTTT. Translating gives CASSNTGVGNTIYF.

The J gene is TRBJ1-1, the V gene TRBV30; D gene uncertain. V gave up 4 bases and J gave up 2 bases, with 8 bases separating them. This CDR3 is built from 12 residues. The germline CDR1 and CDR2 sequences are GTSNPN and SVGIG (reference sequence). The CDR3 spells CAWNKGNTEAFF. Here the CDR3 DNA reads TGTGCCTGGAATAAAGGAAACACTGAAGCTTTCTTT.

This chain uses TRBV20-1 with TRBJ2-7; possible D gene TRBD2, 6 bases. Germline CDR1 is DFQATT and CDR2 is SNEGSKA (reference sequence). Deletions cut 5 bases from V and 4 bases from J, with 9 bases between. CDR3 length: 11 residues. CDR3 residues: CSALEGYEQYF. In nucleotides, the CDR3 is TGCAGTGCTTTGGAGGGTTACGAGCAGTACTTC.

V usage is TRBV5-1 and J usage is TRBJ2-2; D is perhaps TRBD1 (6 bases). This CDR3 has 14 amino acids. V was cut by 4 bases and J by 6 bases, with 13 bases left in between. CDR1 and CDR2 from the germline V gene are SGHRS and YFSETQ. In DNA, the CDR3 is TGCGCCAGCAGCCGAGGGACAACCGCCGGGGAGCTGTTTTTT. It yields the protein CASSRGTTAGELFF.

This clone was observed a handful of times. The chain combines TRBV6-6 with TRBJ1-6; no clear D gene. Germline CDR1 and CDR2: MNHNY and SVGAGI (reference sequence). CDR3 length: 16 amino acids. With 2 bases removed from V and 4 bases from J, the gap between germline ends came to 12 bases. DNA of the CDR3: TGTGCCAGCAGTTACGGACCGCAAGTTTATAATTCACCCCTCCACTTT. Its translation: CASSYGPQVYNSPLHF.

By share, this clone counts as medium-sized. The same CDR3 is also encoded by other DNA sequences in this sample. The chain uses TRBV2 and TRBJ1-1; TRBD1 matches at 8 bases. Trimming at V came to 3 bases and at J to 4 bases, leaving 1 base not matched to a gene. CDR3 length: 13 amino acids. Per the germline V gene, CDR1 is SNHLY and CDR2 is FYNNEI. The CDR3 loop is CASSDGQGTEAFF. Written as DNA, the CDR3 is TGTGCCAGCAGTGACGGACAGGGCACTGAAGCTTTCTTT.